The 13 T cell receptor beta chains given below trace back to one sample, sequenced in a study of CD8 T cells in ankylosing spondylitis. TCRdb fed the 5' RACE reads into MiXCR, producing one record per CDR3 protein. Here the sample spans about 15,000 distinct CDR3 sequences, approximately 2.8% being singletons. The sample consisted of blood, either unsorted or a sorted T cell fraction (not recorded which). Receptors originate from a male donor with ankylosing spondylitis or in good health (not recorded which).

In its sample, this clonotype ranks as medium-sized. CDR3 DNA sequence: TGTGCCAGCAGCGTAAGAGGGGTTGGAGAGCAGTACTTC. Protein product: CASSVRGVGEQYF. The gene calls are TRBV9 and TRBJ2-7; D could derive from TRBD1 or TRBD2 (5 bases each). The CDR3 runs 13 residues. Trimming stripped 1 base from V and 7 bases from J, with 12 bases between. From germline, CDR1 is SGDLS and CDR2 YYNGEE.

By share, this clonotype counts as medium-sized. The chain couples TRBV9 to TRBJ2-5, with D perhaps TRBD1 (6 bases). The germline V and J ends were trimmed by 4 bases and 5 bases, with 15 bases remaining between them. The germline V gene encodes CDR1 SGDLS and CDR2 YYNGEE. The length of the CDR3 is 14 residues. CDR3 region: CASSFQDSYETQYF. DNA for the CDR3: TGTGCCAGCAGCTTTCAGGACAGTTATGAGACCCAGTACTTC.

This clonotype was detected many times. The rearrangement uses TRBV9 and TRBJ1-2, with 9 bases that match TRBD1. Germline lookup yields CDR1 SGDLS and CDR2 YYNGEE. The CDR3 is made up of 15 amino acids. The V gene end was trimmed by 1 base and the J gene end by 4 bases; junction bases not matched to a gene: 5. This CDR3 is CASSVWGQGIYGYTF. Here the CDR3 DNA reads TGTGCCAGCAGCGTATGGGGACAGGGAATCTATGGCTACACCTTC.

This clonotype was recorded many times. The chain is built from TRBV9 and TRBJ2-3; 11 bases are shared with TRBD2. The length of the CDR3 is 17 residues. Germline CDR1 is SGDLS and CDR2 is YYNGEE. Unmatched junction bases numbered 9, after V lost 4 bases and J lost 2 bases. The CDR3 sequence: CASSPNPGLAVTDTQYF. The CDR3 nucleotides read TGTGCCAGCAGCCCAAACCCGGGACTAGCGGTCACAGATACGCAGTATTTT.

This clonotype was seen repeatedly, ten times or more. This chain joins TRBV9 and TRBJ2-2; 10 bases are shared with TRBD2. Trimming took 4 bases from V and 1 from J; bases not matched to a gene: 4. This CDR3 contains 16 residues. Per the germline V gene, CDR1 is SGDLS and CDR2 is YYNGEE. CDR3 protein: CASSPRTSGNTGELFF. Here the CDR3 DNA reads TGTGCCAGCAGCCCCCGGACTAGCGGGAACACCGGGGAGCTGTTTTTT. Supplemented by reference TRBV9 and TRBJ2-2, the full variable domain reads DSGVTQTPKHLITATGQRVTLRCSPRSGDLSVYWYQQSLDQGLQFLIQYYNGEERAKGNILERFSAQQFPDLHSELNLSSLELGDSALYFCASSPRTSGNTGELFFGEGSRLTVL.

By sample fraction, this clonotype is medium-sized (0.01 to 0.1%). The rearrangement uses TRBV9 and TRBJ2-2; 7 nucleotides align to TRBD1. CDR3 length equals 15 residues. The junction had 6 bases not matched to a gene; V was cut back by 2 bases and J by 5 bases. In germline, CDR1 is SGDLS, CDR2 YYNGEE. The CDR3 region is CASSVSGGYTGELFF. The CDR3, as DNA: TGTGCCAGCAGCGTTTCAGGGGGTTATACCGGGGAGCTGTTTTTT.

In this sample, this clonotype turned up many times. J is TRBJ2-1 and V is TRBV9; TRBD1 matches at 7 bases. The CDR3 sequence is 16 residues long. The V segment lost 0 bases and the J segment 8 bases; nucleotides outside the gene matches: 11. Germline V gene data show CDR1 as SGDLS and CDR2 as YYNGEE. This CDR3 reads CASSVGKGALAHEQFF. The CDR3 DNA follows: TGTGCCAGCAGCGTAGGTAAGGGGGCCCTGGCCCATGAGCAGTTCTTC.

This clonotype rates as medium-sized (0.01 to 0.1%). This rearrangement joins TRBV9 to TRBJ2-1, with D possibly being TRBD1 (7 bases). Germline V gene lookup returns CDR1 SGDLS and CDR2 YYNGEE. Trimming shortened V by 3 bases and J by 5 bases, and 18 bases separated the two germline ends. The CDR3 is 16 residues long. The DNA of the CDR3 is TGTGCCAGCAGCGAGGGGGCCGGGGGTGTTCACAATGAGCAGTTCTTC. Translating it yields CASSEGAGGVHNEQFF. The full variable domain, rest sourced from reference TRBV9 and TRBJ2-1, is DSGVTQTPKHLITATGQRVTLRCSPRSGDLSVYWYQQSLDQGLQFLIQYYNGEERAKGNILERFSAQQFPDLHSELNLSSLELGDSALYFCASSEGAGGVHNEQFFGPGTRLTVL.

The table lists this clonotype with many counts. The CDR3 sequence is CASSVDIRSSYEQYF. The DNA for the CDR3 is TGTGCCAGCAGCGTAGATATCAGGAGCTCCTACGAGCAGTACTTC. This rearrangement joins TRBV9 to TRBJ2-7; no clear D. Germline V lookup: CDR1 SGDLS, CDR2 YYNGEE. The CDR3 has 15 residues. Between the trimmed V and J ends, which lost 0 bases and 0 bases, there was a span of 10 bases. The full variable domain, with the rest looked up from reference TRBV9 and TRBJ2-7, is DSGVTQTPKHLITATGQRVTLRCSPRSGDLSVYWYQQSLDQGLQFLIQYYNGEERAKGNILERFSAQQFPDLHSELNLSSLELGDSALYFCASSVDIRSSYEQYFGPGTRLTVT.

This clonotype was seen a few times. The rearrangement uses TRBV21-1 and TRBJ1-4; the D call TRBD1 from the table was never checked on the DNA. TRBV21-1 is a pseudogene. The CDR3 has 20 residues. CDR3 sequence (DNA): TGTGCCAGCAGCAAAGGGAGGGGACAGGGAGAATGTAAGGCTAATGAAAAACTGTTTTTT. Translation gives CASSKGRGQGECKANEKLFF.

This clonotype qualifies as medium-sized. The CDR3 nucleotides read TGTGCCAGCAGCGTAGTTGGACAGGGCTACGAGCAGTACTTC. The encoded protein is CASSVVGQGYEQYF. V gene TRBV9 combines with J gene TRBJ2-7; 8 bases line up with TRBD1. The CDR3 is 14 residues long. V dropped 0 bases and J dropped 3; count of bases not matched to a gene: 2. Germline loops: CDR1 SGDLS, CDR2 YYNGEE.

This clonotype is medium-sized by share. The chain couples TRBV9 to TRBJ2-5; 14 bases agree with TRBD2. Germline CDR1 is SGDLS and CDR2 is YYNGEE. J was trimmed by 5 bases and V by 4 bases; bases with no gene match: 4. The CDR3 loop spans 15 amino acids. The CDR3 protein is CASSPGTSGGETQYF. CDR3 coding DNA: TGTGCCAGCAGCCCGGGGACTAGCGGGGGCGAGACCCAGTACTTC.

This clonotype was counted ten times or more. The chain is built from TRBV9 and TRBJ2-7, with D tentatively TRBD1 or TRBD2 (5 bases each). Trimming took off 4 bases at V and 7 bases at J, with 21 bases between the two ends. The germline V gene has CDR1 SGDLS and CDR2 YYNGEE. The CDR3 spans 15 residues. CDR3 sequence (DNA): TGTGCCAGCAGCCCCCACCGGGACCCCTCCCGGGAGCAGTACTTC. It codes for CASSPHRDPSREQYF.